The clone carrying this TCR beta chain occurred a few times. Criteria for exclusion of patients were uncontrolled infection, other autoimmune disease, pregnancy or lactation. Amplified TCR beta CDR3 regions derived from RNA transcripts. The primer set for the first-round RT-PCR of the TCR CDR3 was HTBI. TCRdb reprocessed the multiplex PCR reads via MiXCR and lists one record per CDR3 protein. The repertoire includes 560,000 or so distinct CDR3 sequences, about 20% of them detected once, and about half sits in the top ten. The data belong to a study of T cells in Graves' hyperthyroidism and ophthalmopathy. This CDR3 contains 16 residues. The ends were cut back, 2 bases at V and 6 bases at J, with 17 bases in the middle. Germline V lookup: CDR1 SGHNT, CDR2 YENEEA.

The chain couples TRBV11-3 to TRBJ2-1; tentatively, D is TRBD1 (6 bases). Specimen: blood. This TCR derives from a man between 35 and 55 years old with Graves' ophthalmopathy. DNA for the CDR3: TGTGCCAGCAGCTTAAGCGTAGGGGGAGCTTTCAATGAGCAGTTCTTC. Translated, it gives CASSLSVGGAFNEQFF.